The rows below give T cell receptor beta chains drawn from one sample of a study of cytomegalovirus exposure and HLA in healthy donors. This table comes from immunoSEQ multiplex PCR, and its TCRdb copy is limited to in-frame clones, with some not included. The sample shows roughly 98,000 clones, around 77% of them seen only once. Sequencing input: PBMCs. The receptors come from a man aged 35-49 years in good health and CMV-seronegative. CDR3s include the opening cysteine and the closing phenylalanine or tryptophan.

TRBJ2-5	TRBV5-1	CASSLDGRAGETQYF
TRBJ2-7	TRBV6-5	CASSLGQGGEQYF
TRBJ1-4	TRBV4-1	CASSHLWEGVSNEKLFF
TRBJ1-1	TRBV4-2	CASSQVTGGTEAFF
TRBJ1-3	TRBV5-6	CASSLSLAASGNTIYF
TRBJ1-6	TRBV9	CASSAQTDYNSPLHF
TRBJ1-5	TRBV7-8	CATSRGRYQPQHF
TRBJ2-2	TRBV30	CAWITGEDTGELFF
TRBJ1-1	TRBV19	CASSMIGTEAFF
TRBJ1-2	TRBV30	CAWSVGENYYGYTF
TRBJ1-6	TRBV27	CASRSTGGNTYNSPLHF
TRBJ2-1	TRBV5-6	CASSLVGSGGNEQFF
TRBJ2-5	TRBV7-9	CASSWSTSVQETQYF
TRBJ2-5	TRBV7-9	CASSLDPRGFGTQYF
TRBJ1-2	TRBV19	CASSQTGEGYGYTF
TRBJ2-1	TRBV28	CASSPTSNQYNEQFF
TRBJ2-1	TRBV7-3	CASSLSGGPYNEQFF
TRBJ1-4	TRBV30	CAWSVLGATNEKLFF
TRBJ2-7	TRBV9	CASSGLAGAYEQYF
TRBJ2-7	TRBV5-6	CASSFQNLGNEQYF
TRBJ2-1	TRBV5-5	CASSLSPGQGNNEQFF
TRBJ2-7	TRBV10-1	CASSRLLPSDEQYF
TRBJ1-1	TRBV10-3	CAISEGRGVNTEAFF
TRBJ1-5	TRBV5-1	CASSLGGRVNQPQHF
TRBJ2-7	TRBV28	CASSLAGTGTTYEQYF
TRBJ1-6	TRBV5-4	CASSPGGTENSPLHF
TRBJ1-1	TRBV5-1	CASSDQGARAFF
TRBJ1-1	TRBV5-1	CASSLGLRGENTEAFF
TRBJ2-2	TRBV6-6	CASSTAGELFF
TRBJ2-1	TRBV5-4	CASTQRDVDNEQFF
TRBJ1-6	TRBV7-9	CASSPGNYNSPLHF
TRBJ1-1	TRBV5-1	CASSLVGAGQGDTEAFF
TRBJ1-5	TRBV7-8	CASSLGGQGGNQPQHF
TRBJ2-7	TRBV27	CASSFVQGSYEQYF
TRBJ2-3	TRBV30	CAWSVTLTSTDTQYF
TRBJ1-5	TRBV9	CASSGGGLLQPQHF
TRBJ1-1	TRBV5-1	CASSSPRGNTEAFF
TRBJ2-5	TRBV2	CASSRTSGKETQYF
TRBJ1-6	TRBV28	CASSLHPGGNSPLHF
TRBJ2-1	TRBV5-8	CASSLTSGRPNEQFF
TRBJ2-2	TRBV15	CATSRGGGGELFF
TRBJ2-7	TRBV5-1	CASSPGQGLSDEQYF
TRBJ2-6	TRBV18	CASSPFPDRAGANVLTF
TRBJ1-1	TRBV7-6	CASSPGRGLVAEAFF
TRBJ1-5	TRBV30	CAWGRGRGNQPQHF
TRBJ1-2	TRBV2	CASSEGPGQGSYGYTF
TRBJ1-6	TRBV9	CASSSETGRNSPLHF
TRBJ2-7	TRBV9	CASSVGSGGTYEQYF
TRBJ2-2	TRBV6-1	CASSEASLNTGELFF
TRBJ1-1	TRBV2	CASSVTGGSPNTEAFF
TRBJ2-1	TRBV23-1	CASSQSSGRANEQFF
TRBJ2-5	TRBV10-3	CAINDLERGRETQYF
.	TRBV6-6	CASSYARDTLEQYF
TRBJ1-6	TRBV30	CAWSGDTYSPLHF
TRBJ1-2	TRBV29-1	CSGTGDGYTF
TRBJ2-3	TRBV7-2	CASSLGGGFMFTDTQYF
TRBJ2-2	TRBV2	CASSALQGGNTGELFF
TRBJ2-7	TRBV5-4	CASSPKTRYEQYF
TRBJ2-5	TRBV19	CASSADRVGEETQYF
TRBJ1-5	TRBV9	CASSVEGAGNQPQHF